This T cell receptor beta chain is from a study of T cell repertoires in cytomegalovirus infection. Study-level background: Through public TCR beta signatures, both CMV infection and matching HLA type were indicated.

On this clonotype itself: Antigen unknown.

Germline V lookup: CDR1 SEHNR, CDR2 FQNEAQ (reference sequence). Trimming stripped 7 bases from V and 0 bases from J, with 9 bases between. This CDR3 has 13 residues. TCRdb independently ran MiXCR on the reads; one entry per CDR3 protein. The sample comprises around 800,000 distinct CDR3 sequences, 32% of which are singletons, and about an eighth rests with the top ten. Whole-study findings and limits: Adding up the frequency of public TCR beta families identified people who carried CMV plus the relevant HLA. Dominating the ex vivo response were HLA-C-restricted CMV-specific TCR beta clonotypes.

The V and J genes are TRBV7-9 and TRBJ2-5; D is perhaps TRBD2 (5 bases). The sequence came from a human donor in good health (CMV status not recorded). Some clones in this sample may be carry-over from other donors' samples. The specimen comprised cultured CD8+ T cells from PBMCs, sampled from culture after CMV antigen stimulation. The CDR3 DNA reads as TGTGCCAGCATCGGACTTGACCAAGAGACCCAGTACTTC. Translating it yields CASIGLDQETQYF.